Below are 25 T cell receptor beta chains sequenced from a single sample in a study of CD8+ T cells in alopecia areata. Extraction of RNA preceded its reverse transcription into cDNA, which served as the sequencing template. TCRdb keeps only in-frame clones here, not all; method: immunoSEQ multiplex PCR. Found here are 80,000 to 100,000 clones, 35% to 45% of them singletons; the top ten hold 0.6% to 0.85%. Sequenced material: CD4+ T cells sorted from blood. The receptors originated from a human donor with alopecia areata.

CDR3 loop: CASTGGRETQYF. Written as DNA, the CDR3 is TGTGCCAGCACCGGGGGTCGGGAGACCCAGTACTTC. This rearrangement joins TRBV7-2 to TRBJ2-5, with a possible D match to TRBD2 (6 bases). The length of the CDR3 is 12 residues. Looked up from germline, CDR1 is SGHTA and CDR2 is FQGNSA. Between the trimmed V and J ends, which lost 7 bases and 5 bases, there was a span of 11 bases.

The gene calls are TRBV30 and TRBJ2-3; D remains unclear. The CDR3 contains 13 residues. The germline V and J ends were trimmed by 0 bases and 8 bases, with 12 bases remaining between them. CDR1 is GTSNPN and CDR2 is SVGIG in the germline V gene (reference sequence). Here the CDR3 DNA reads TGTGCCTGGAGTGTCGGCAGGCAGGCTACGCAGTATTTT. Translating gives CAWSVGRQATQYF.

The genes are TRBV30 and TRBJ2-7; D unresolved. CDR3 size: 13 residues. The ends were cut back, 4 bases at V and 2 bases at J, with 12 bases in the middle. Germline assignment: CDR1 GTSNPN and CDR2 SVGIG (reference sequence). CDR3 amino acids: CAWIGRNPYEQYF. The CDR3, as DNA: TGTGCCTGGATAGGCAGGAATCCCTACGAGCAGTACTTC.

As concerns this clone: The sample holds other DNA sequences that translate to the same CDR3. The V call is TRBV6-6, the J call TRBJ2-7; no reliable D call. V gave up 2 bases and J gave up 4 bases, with 6 bases separating them. Looked up from germline, CDR1 is MNHNY and CDR2 is SVGAGI (reference sequence). The CDR3 loop spans 12 amino acids. DNA for the CDR3: TGTGCCAGCAGTTACCGAGAGTACGAGCAGTACTTC. Encoded protein: CASSYREYEQYF.

There are a few counts of this clone. The chain carries TRBV29-1 and TRBJ1-2, with 9 nucleotides matching TRBD1. CDR3 length equals 12 residues. Trimming cost V 3 bases and J 9 bases; bases outside gene matches: 5. CDR1 and CDR2 (germline): SQVTM, ANQGSEA. The CDR3 spells CSVDGDRERYTF. CDR3 DNA: TGCAGCGTTGACGGGGACAGGGAGCGCTACACCTTC.

This clone was seen only a few times. V usage is TRBV29-1 and J usage is TRBJ2-3, with 13 bases that match TRBD2. CDR3 size: 14 residues. CDR1 is SQVTM, CDR2 ANQGSEA, per germline. V gave up 4 bases and J gave up 6 bases; unmatched junction bases: 4. CDR3 nucleotide sequence: TGCAGCGTTGGGACTAGCGGGAGCAAGGATACGCAGTATTTT. Its protein is CSVGTSGSKDTQYF.

This sequence joins TRBV30 and TRBJ2-7, with 13 bases lining up with TRBD2. V shed 0 bases and J 6 bases; nucleotides not matched to a gene: 5. Germline V gene sequence: CDR1 GTSNPN, CDR2 SVGIG (reference sequence). This CDR3 has 15 residues. This CDR3 reads CAWSVSLAGGAEQYF. DNA of the CDR3: TGTGCCTGGAGTGTCTCACTAGCGGGAGGGGCCGAGCAGTACTTC.

In DNA form, the CDR3 reads TGTGCCTGGAGTCGACAGACCTACGAGCAGTACTTC. Encoded protein: CAWSRQTYEQYF. The genes are TRBV30 and TRBJ2-7; D is possibly TRBD1 (5 bases). The CDR3 length is 12 residues. Trimming left V 2 bases short and J 2 bases short, with 7 bases between. Germline loops: CDR1 GTSNPN, CDR2 SVGIG (reference sequence).

V usage is TRBV6-5 and J usage is TRBJ2-2; D call uncertain. This CDR3 region has 13 residues. The V gene lost 5 bases and the J gene lost 7 bases, with 11 bases spanning the gap. Germline V gene sequence: CDR1 MNHEY, CDR2 SVGAGI. The CDR3 loop reads CASSLSPVGELFF. The CDR3 DNA reads as TGTGCCAGCAGTCTCAGCCCGGTCGGGGAGCTGTTTTTT.

The V gene is TRBV30, the J gene TRBJ2-3; D might be TRBD2 (5 bases). This CDR3 spans 15 amino acids. The V and J ends lost 4 bases and 8 bases respectively, with 22 bases between them. Germline loops: CDR1 GTSNPN, CDR2 SVGIG (reference sequence). CDR3 DNA sequence: TGTGCCTGGACACTACCGGGAAACACGAAGGCTACGCAGTATTTT. Translating it yields CAWTLPGNTKATQYF.

This clone has only a few counts. This sequence joins TRBV29-1 and TRBJ2-7; 7 nucleotides match TRBD2. This CDR3 comprises 12 residues. Germline assignment: CDR1 SQVTM and CDR2 ANQGSEA. Trimming took 4 bases from V and 3 from J; bases not matched to a gene: 3. The DNA for the CDR3 is TGCAGCGTTGCTAGGGAGGGCTACGAGCAGTACTTC. It encodes CSVAREGYEQYF.

This clone was counted a few times. The V call is TRBV28, the J call TRBJ2-1; 9 nucleotides agree with TRBD2. Losses at the gene ends were 10 bases for V and 1 base for J; bases not matched to a gene: 14. The germline CDR1 and CDR2 sequences are MDHEN and SYDVKM. The CDR3 loop spans 17 amino acids. The CDR3 DNA follows: TGTGCCACCTTGGGCAGTAGCGGGAGTCCGTCCTACAATGAGCAGTTCTTC. This codes for CATLGSSGSPSYNEQFF.

This clone has only a few counts. The chain uses TRBV29-1 and TRBJ2-1; TRBD1 matches at 8 bases. With 5 bases clipped from V and 1 base from J, the junction kept 1 base outside the gene matches. The CDR3 consists of 13 residues. Germline lookup yields CDR1 SQVTM and CDR2 ANQGSEA. The CDR3 region has the DNA TGCAGCGTTTGGACAGGGTCCTACAATGAGCAGTTCTTC. Translated, it gives CSVWTGSYNEQFF.

This chain links TRBV7-9 with TRBJ1-1, with D unresolved. Germline-derived CDR1 and CDR2 are SEHNR and FQNEAQ (reference sequence). This CDR3 comprises 15 residues. V lost 5 bases to trimming and J lost 5 bases, with 18 bases between them. The CDR3 sequence is CASSPDPGDSTEAFF. The CDR3 DNA reads TGTGCCAGCAGCCCCGATCCAGGAGATAGTACTGAAGCTTTCTTT.

The chain carries TRBV30 and TRBJ2-7; D is perhaps TRBD1 or TRBD2 (6 bases each). Germline lookup yields CDR1 GTSNPN and CDR2 SVGIG (reference sequence). The germline V and J ends were trimmed by 1 base and 3 bases, with 13 bases remaining between them. This CDR3 spans 14 amino acids. The CDR3 spells CAWSEGGKLYEQYF. In nucleotides, the CDR3 is TGTGCCTGGAGTGAAGGGGGGAAACTCTACGAGCAGTACTTC.

This chain links TRBV2 with TRBJ2-7; D unresolved. The germline V gene encodes CDR1 SNHLY and CDR2 FYNNEI. The V end lost 6 bases, the J end lost 2 bases, and 5 bases lay between the germline ends. The CDR3 sequence is 11 residues long. The CDR3 sequence is CASSGPYEQYF. The CDR3 nucleotides are TGTGCCAGCAGCGGACCCTACGAGCAGTACTTC.

This chain joins TRBV29-1 and TRBJ2-5, with D hard to call. V was cut by 0 bases and J by 9 bases, with 5 bases left in between. Germline CDR1 and CDR2: SQVTM and ANQGSEA. The CDR3 is 10 amino acids. The CDR3 region is CSVEDGAQYF. The DNA of the CDR3 is TGCAGCGTTGAAGACGGAGCCCAGTACTTC.

The chain is built from TRBV7-9 and TRBJ2-1, with 7 bases matching TRBD2. This CDR3 contains 16 residues. The junction had 11 bases not matched to a gene; V was cut back by 5 bases and J by 4 bases. Per germline, CDR1 SEHNR and CDR2 FQNEAQ (reference sequence). DNA for the CDR3: TGTGCCAGCAGCCTCCTTGCGGGAGTAACGTACAATGAGCAGTTCTTC. Translation: CASSLLAGVTYNEQFF.

This clone occurred a few times. V gene TRBV7-2 combines with J gene TRBJ2-7, with 7 bases that match TRBD1. Germline trimming cut 0 bases from V and 0 bases from J; bases unmatched to any gene: 8. There are 17 residues in the CDR3. Germline CDR1 is SGHTA and CDR2 is FQGNSA. For the CDR3, the DNA is TGTGCCAGCAGCTTAGCTCAGACAGGGAACCCCTCCTACGAGCAGTACTTC. Encoded protein: CASSLAQTGNPSYEQYF.

This clone was seen a single time. The chain's CDR3 is CAWSPGGGNGYTF. For the CDR3, the DNA is TGTGCCTGGAGCCCAGGGGGCGGTAATGGCTACACCTTC. The chain recombines TRBV30 with TRBJ1-2; 8 bases agree with TRBD1. This CDR3 contains 13 residues. J gave up 6 bases and V 3 bases, and 6 bases lay outside the gene matches. CDR1 is GTSNPN and CDR2 is SVGIG in the germline V gene (reference sequence).

About this clone itself: This sample also contains other DNA sequences that code for the same CDR3. The chain employs TRBV2 and TRBJ2-7, with TRBD1 identical over 10 bases. Germline CDR1 and CDR2: SNHLY and FYNNEI. The junction had 2 bases not matched to a gene; V was cut back by 10 bases and J by 2 bases. The CDR3 extends over 12 amino acids. The CDR3 region has the DNA TGTGCCACCGGACAGGGGGCCTACGAGCAGTACTTC. Its translation: CATGQGAYEQYF.

For the CDR3, the DNA is TGTGCCTGGAGCGCAACCAGGGAACAGCCCCAGCATTTT. Protein sequence: CAWSATREQPQHF. V gene TRBV30 combines with J gene TRBJ1-5; D perhaps matches TRBD1 (5 bases). V was cut by 3 bases and J by 7 bases, with 13 bases left in between. This CDR3 is 13 amino acids long. Germline CDR1 and CDR2: GTSNPN and SVGIG (reference sequence).

The chain couples TRBV4-1 to TRBJ2-2, with a tentative D call TRBD2 (7 bases). V shed 4 bases and J shed 0 bases, with 15 bases lying between them. In germline, CDR1 is MGHRA, CDR2 YSYEKL. The CDR3 is made up of 17 amino acids. CDR3 residues: CASSREGGAANTGELFF. CDR3 DNA sequence: TGCGCCAGCAGCCGGGAGGGGGGTGCCGCGAACACCGGGGAGCTGTTTTTT.

This clone was seen once. The rearrangement links TRBV9 to TRBJ2-5, with a weak D call TRBD2 (7 bases). This CDR3 spans 13 amino acids. Looked up from germline, CDR1 is SGDLS and CDR2 is YYNGEE. Trimming cost V 0 bases and J 13 bases, with 16 bases left between them. In nucleotides, the CDR3 is TGTGCCAGCAGCGTAGAATCGCGGGGGCGCATGTACTTC. Its translation is CASSVESRGRMYF.

This clone was detected only a few times. This chain links TRBV27 with TRBJ2-1; D is ambiguous. Germline assignment: CDR1 MNHEY and CDR2 SMNVEV (reference sequence). This CDR3 region has 15 residues. Trimming shortened V by 6 bases and J by 0 bases, and 12 bases separated the two germline ends. CDR3 residues: CASSENQISYNEQFF. The CDR3 DNA follows: TGTGCCAGCAGCGAGAACCAAATCTCCTACAATGAGCAGTTCTTC.